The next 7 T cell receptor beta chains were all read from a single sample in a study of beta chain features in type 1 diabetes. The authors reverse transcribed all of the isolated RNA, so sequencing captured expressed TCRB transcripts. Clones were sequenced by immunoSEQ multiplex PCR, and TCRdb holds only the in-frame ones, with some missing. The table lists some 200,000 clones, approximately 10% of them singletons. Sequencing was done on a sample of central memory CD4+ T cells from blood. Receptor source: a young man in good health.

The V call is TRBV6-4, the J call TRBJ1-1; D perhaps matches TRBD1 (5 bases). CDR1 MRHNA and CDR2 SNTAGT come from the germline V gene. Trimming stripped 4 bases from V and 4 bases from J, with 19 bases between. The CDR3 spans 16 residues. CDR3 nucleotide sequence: TGTGCCAGCAGTGCTACCCACAGGTATTCGGCCACTGAAGCTTTCTTT. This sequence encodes CASSATHRYSATEAFF.

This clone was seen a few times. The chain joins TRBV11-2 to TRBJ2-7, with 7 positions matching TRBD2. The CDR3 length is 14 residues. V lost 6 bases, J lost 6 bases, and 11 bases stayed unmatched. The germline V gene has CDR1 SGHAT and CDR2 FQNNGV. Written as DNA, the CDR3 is TGTGCCAGCAGGTCCCTCCGCGGGAGTTTCGAGCAGTACTTC. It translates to CASRSLRGSFEQYF.

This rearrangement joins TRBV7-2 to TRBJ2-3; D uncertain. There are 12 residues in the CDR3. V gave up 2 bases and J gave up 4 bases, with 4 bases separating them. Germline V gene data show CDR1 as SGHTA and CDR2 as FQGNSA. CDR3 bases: TGTGCCAGCAGCTTATTTGCAGATACGCAGTATTTT. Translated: CASSLFADTQYF.

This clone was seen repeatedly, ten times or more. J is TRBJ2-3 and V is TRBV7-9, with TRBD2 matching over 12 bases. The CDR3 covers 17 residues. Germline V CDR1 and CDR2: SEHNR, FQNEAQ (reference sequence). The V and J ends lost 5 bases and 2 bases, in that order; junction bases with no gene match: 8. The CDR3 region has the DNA TGTGCCAGCAGCCCATCTAGCGGGAGGGCCGACACAGATACGCAGTATTTT. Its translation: CASSPSSGRADTDTQYF.

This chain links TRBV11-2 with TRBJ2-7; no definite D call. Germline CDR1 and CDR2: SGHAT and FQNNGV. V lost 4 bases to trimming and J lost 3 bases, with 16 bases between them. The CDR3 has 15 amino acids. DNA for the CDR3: TGTGCCAGCAGCTCTATCCGAAGGACGATCTACGAGCAGTACTTC. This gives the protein CASSSIRRTIYEQYF.

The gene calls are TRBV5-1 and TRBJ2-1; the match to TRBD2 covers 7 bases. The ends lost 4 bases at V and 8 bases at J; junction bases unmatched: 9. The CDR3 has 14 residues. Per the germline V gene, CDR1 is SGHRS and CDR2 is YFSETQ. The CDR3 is CASSVGLPLDEQFF. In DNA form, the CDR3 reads TGCGCCAGCAGCGTGGGACTACCCCTCGATGAGCAGTTCTTC.

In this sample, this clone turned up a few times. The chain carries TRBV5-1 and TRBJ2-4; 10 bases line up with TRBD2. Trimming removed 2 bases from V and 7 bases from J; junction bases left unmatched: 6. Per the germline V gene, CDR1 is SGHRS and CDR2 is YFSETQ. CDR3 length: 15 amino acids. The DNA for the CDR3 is TGCGCCAGCAGCTTCGGACAGACTAGCGGGAACATTCAGTACTTC. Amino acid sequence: CASSFGQTSGNIQYF. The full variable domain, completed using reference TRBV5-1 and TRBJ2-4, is KAGVTQTPRYLIKTRGQQVTLSCSPISGHRSVSWYQQTPGQGLQFLFEYFSETQRNKGNFPGRFSGRQFSNSRSEMNVSTLELGDSALYLCASSFGQTSGNIQYFGAGTRLSVL.